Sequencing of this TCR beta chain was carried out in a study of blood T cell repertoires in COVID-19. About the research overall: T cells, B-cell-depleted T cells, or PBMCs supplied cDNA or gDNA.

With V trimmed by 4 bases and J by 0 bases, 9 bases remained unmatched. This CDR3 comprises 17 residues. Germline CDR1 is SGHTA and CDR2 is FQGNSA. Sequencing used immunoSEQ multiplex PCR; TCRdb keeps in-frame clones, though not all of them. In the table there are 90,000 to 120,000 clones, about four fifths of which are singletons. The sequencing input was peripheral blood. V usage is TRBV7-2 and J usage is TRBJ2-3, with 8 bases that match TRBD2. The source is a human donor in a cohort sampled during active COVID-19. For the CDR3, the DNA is TGTGCCAGCAGCTCCACTAGCGGACCTCCTAGCACAGATACGCAGTATTTT. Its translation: CASSSTSGPPSTDTQYF.